The rows below give T cell receptor beta chains drawn from one sample of a study of multiple sclerosis patients with progressive multifocal leukoencephalopathy. Sequencing used immunoSEQ multiplex PCR; TCRdb keeps in-frame clones, though not all of them. The sample lists around 30,000 clones, roughly 89% occurring once. The source material was PBMCs, sampled from a patient treated with natalizumab. These receptors came from a human donor with multiple sclerosis. Each CDR3 is given with its conserved first and last residue. The order of the fields is J gene, V gene, clone size, D gene, CDR3 DNA, CDR3 protein. A D gene is named only where the DNA matches it firmly. Clone size, where shown, is once, few, many, or a class for clones that have expanded.

TRBJ1-5 | TRBV4-2 | - | - | TGTGCCAGCAGCCAAGATCTCCAGTATAGCAATCAGCCCCAGCATTTT | CASSQDLQYSNQPQHF
TRBJ2-1 | TRBV5-4 | - | TRBD2 | TGTGCCAGCAGGATCGACCCGGGAGGGCCAGGTGAGCAGTTCTTC | CASRIDPGGPGEQFF
TRBJ2-1 | TRBV6-1 | - | TRBD2 | TGTGCCAGCAGTGGACTAGCGCCCTACAATGAGCAGTTCTTC | CASSGLAPYNEQFF
TRBJ2-3 | TRBV11-3 | - | - | TGTGCCAGCAGCGTCAGTGGGGGCACAGATACGCAGTATTTT | CASSVSGGTDTQYF
TRBJ1-5 | TRBV19 | once | TRBD1 | TGTGCCAGTAGTAAAACTGACAGGGGGCCGAATCAGCCCCAGCATTTT | CASSKTDRGPNQPQHF
TRBJ2-2 | TRBV30 | - | - | TGTGCCTGGAGTACCGGGACACTATTCACCGGGGAGCTGTTTTTT | CAWSTGTLFTGELFF
TRBJ1-4 | TRBV27 | - | - | TGTGCCAGCAGTTTAGGAGTGGGCACGTGGAATGAAAAACTGTTTTTT | CASSLGVGTWNEKLFF
TRBJ1-4 | TRBV7-2 | - | TRBD1 | TGTGCCAGCAGCTTAGGGGCAGGGGGAGTGGGTGAAAAACTGTTTTTT | CASSLGAGGVGEKLFF
TRBJ1-1 | TRBV4-1 | - | - | TGCGCCAGCAGCCTCCTCGGGTGGAACACTGAAGCTTTCTTT | CASSLLGWNTEAFF
TRBJ2-7 | TRBV4-2 | - | TRBD1 | TGTGCCAGCAGCCGTGAAACCGGGACAGGAACCTACGAGCAGTACTTC | CASSRETGTGTYEQYF
TRBJ1-1 | TRBV5-4 | few | - | TGTGCCAGCAGCTTGGCCGCAGGCCCGAACACTGAAGCTTTCTTT | CASSLAAGPNTEAFF
TRBJ1-4 | TRBV5-1 | - | - | TGCGCCAGCAGCTTGGTGGGCAGCGGGGAGGAAAAACTGTTTTTT | CASSLVGSGEEKLFF
TRBJ2-1 | TRBV6-1 | - | - | TGTGCCAGCAGTGAAAGCGGAGCCCCGAATGAGCAGTTCTTC | CASSESGAPNEQFF
TRBJ2-7 | TRBV19 | - | - | TGTGCCAGTAGTATAGATGACAGCTCCTACGAGCAGTACTTC | CASSIDDSSYEQYF
TRBJ2-7 | TRBV6-5 | few | - | TGTGCCAGCAGCCCCGATCGACCGCCCTACGAGCAGTACTTC | CASSPDRPPYEQYF
TRBJ2-3 | TRBV11-3 | - | - | TGTGCCAGCAGCTTAGGGGGGCTATTTCTGGATACGCAGTATTTT | CASSLGGLFLDTQYF
TRBJ2-4 | TRBV4-2 | - | - | TGTGCCAGTGCCCGGGCGCCGGAGGGGGGGAACATTCAGTACTTC | CASARAPEGGNIQYF
TRBJ2-2 | TRBV18 | - | - | TGTGCCAGCTCACCACCGGGCTCCAACCCCCAGGCGGGGGAGCTGTTTTTT | CASSPPGSNPQAGELFF
TRBJ2-3 | TRBV27 | - | - | TGTGCCAGCAGTTTAGGTGCCTCCGAGTATTTT | CASSLGASEYF
TRBJ2-7 | TRBV27 | - | TRBD2 | TGTGCCAGCAGTTTGTTCCGGCCCACTAGCGTGAGTCGCGAGCAGTACTTC | CASSLFRPTSVSREQYF
TRBJ1-1 | TRBV7-8 | - | TRBD1 | TGTGCCAGCAGCTCGACCCCAGGGGGCGAGAGCGCTGAAGCTTTCTTT | CASSSTPGGESAEAFF
TRBJ2-1 | TRBV27 | - | - | TGTGCCAGCAGTTTAGGATCTGGGGGAGCCTACAATGAGCAGTTCTTC | CASSLGSGGAYNEQFF
TRBJ1-6 | TRBV30 | - | TRBD1 | TGTGCCTGGGCTTCCGGGACAGGGTTTAATTCACCCCTCCACTTT | CAWASGTGFNSPLHF
TRBJ1-1 | TRBV7-2 | - | - | TGTGCCAGCAGCTCCCGGAGCGCTCGGAACACTGAAGCTTTCTTT | CASSSRSARNTEAFF
TRBJ2-1 | TRBV19 | - | TRBD2 | TGTGCCAGTAGGGAATCACTAGCGGGTTTCGAAGGTGATCAGTTCTTC | CASRESLAGFEGDQFF
TRBJ2-7 | TRBV13 | - | - | TGTGCCAGCAGCCTCTCCGACGAGCAGTACTTC | CASSLSDEQYF
TRBJ1-2 | TRBV28 | - | TRBD1 | TGTGCCAGCAGCCGAATAAGGGACAGCTTTCGCCCTAACTATGGCTACACCTTC | CASSRIRDSFRPNYGYTF
TRBJ2-4 | TRBV2 | - | - | TGTGCCAGCAGTGAAGGGGTAGAACAGAAAAAAAACATTCAGTACTTC | CASSEGVEQKKNIQYF
TRBJ1-2 | TRBV28 | - | - | TGTGCCAGCAGCTTACAGCGGGGCTACACCTTC | CASSLQRGYTF
TRBJ2-2 | TRBV6-6 | - | TRBD2 | TGTGCCAGCAGCCGGACTAGCGGGAGGGATGGGGAGCTGTTTTTT | CASSRTSGRDGELFF
TRBJ1-2 | TRBV7-2 | once | - | TGTGCCAGCAGCGACACCGGGACACCCTACACCTTC | CASSDTGTPYTF
TRBJ2-7 | TRBV4-2 | - | TRBD1 | TGTGCCAGCAGCCCCGGGACAGGGGCGGCCGAGCAGTACTTC | CASSPGTGAAEQYF
TRBJ1-3 | TRBV7-2 | - | - | TGTGCCAGCAGCTTAGTTCACGGAGCCGCCTCTGGAAACACCATATATTTT | CASSLVHGAASGNTIYF
TRBJ2-6 | TRBV2 | few | - | TGTGCCAGCAGGACTCAGAGCTCTGGGGCCAACGTCCTGACTTTC | CASRTQSSGANVLTF
TRBJ2-7 | TRBV7-9 | - | TRBD2 | TGTGCCAGCACACCCGCTAGCGGGAATGGTTACGAGCAGTACTTC | CASTPASGNGYEQYF
TRBJ2-7 | TRBV6-5 | - | TRBD2 | TGTGCCAGCACCCAAGGACTAGGCAACCACGAGCAGTACTTC | CASTQGLGNHEQYF
TRBJ2-1 | TRBV5-4 | - | TRBD2 | TGTGCCAGCAGCTTTTCTAGCGGGGCCTACAATGAGCAGTTCTTC | CASSFSSGAYNEQFF
TRBJ1-1 | TRBV19 | - | - | TGTGCCAGCGCCGGAAGGGTGAACACTGAAGCTTTCTTT | CASAGRVNTEAFF
TRBJ2-1 | TRBV11-3 | - | - | TGTGCCAGCAGCTTACTAGGCGGCGATGAGCAGTTCTTC | CASSLLGGDEQFF
TRBJ2-7 | TRBV5-1 | - | - | TGCGCCAGCAGCGTCGACAGGCCCCCTTACGAGCAGTACTTC | CASSVDRPPYEQYF
TRBJ1-2 | TRBV11-2 | - | TRBD1 | TGTGCCAGCAGCTCCCGGGACAGGTCCCTCCCCTTCTATGGCTACACCTTC | CASSSRDRSLPFYGYTF
TRBJ1-2 | TRBV11-2 | few | - | TGTGCCAGCAGCTTGGATGGGAGTCAGGCCGGCAATGGCTACACCTTC | CASSLDGSQAGNGYTF
TRBJ2-1 | TRBV9 | - | TRBD2 | TGTGCCAGCAGCCCTTGGACTAGCGGGAACTACAATGAGCAGTTCTTC | CASSPWTSGNYNEQFF
TRBJ2-5 | TRBV19 | - | - | TGTGCCAGTAATCCATCCGGTCCCGGGGAGACCCAGTACTTC | CASNPSGPGETQYF
TRBJ2-3 | TRBV5-4 | - | TRBD2 | TGTGCCAGCAGCTCGATCCATGGAGCTAGCGGTATCCTATGGGCAGATACGCAGTATTTT | CASSSIHGASGILWADTQYF
TRBJ1-1 | TRBV29-1 | - | TRBD1 | TGCAGCGCCGAGGACAGGAAAGCTTTCTTT | CSAEDRKAFF
TRBJ2-1 | TRBV5-6 | - | - | TGTGCCAGCAGCCCCGGACTCATCCCCAACAATGAGCAGTTCTTC | CASSPGLIPNNEQFF
TRBJ2-2 | TRBV7-2 | - | - | TGTGCCAGCAGCTTAGTAGGCAGGGGCACCGGGGAGCTGTTTTTT | CASSLVGRGTGELFF
TRBJ2-7 | TRBV5-1 | - | - | TGCGCCAGCTCCTTGACGGATACCTACGAGCAGTACTTC | CASSLTDTYEQYF
TRBJ2-6 | TRBV27 | once | TRBD1 | TGTGCCAGCAGTTTCTACGGGAACAGGGGGCTCTCTGGGGCCAACGTCCTGACTTTC | CASSFYGNRGLSGANVLTF
TRBJ1-1 | TRBV19 | - | - | TGTGCCGGTAGTCCTGACATTGCGGGGACTGAAGCTTTCTTT | CAGSPDIAGTEAFF
TRBJ1-3 | TRBV29-1 | - | - | TGCAGCGTCGCAGGGACACCTGGAAACACCATATATTTT | CSVAGTPGNTIYF
TRBJ2-3 | TRBV4-3 | - | - | TGCGCCAGCAGCCCCAGAGCGGGCCCCACAGATACGCAGTATTTT | CASSPRAGPTDTQYF
TRBJ1-2 | TRBV7-2 | - | TRBD1 | TGTGCCAGCAGCTCATACGGACAGGGGAAAACTTATGGCTACACCTTC | CASSSYGQGKTYGYTF
TRBJ1-2 | TRBV18 | - | - | TGTGCCAGCTCACCTGCGGAACAGTCCTATGGCTACACCTTC | CASSPAEQSYGYTF
TRBJ1-1 | TRBV9 | - | - | TGTGCCAGCAGTCGAGGGGGGGGCCGAGACATGAACACTGAAGCTTTCTTT | CASSRGGGRDMNTEAFF
TRBJ2-1 | TRBV18 | - | - | TGTGCCACCCTCACCGGCTACGGGACCCCGGCGATCTTC | CATLTGYGTPAIF
TRBJ2-1 | TRBV14 | - | TRBD1 | TGTGCCAGCAGACGTACAGGGGAGTCCTACAATGAGCAGTTCTTC | CASRRTGESYNEQFF
TRBJ2-7 | TRBV7-9 | - | TRBD1 | TGTGCCAGCAGCCTGGGACAGGCAACCTACGAGCAGTACTTC | CASSLGQATYEQYF
TRBJ2-1 | TRBV27 | - | - | TGTGCCAGCAGTTTTTTAGGCAATGAGCAGTTCTTC | CASSFLGNEQFF